This entry describes one T cell receptor (beta chain). Its antigen is as yet unknown. The data stem from a study of graft-versus-host responses after intestinal transplantation. Study in general: Recipients obtained multivisceral, liver-intestinal, or isolated intestinal transplants.

Profiled with immunoSEQ multiplex PCR; TCRdb holds only in-frame clones, not every one. The table records 50,000 to 75,000 clones, approximately 90% of them present only once. The CDR3 length is 15 residues. Germline assignment: CDR1 MDHEN and CDR2 SYDVKM. V lost 8 bases and J lost 2; bases outside the gene matches: 7. The input for sequencing was unstimulated CD8+ T cells sorted from spleen or lymph node cells, taken before transplant. The J gene is TRBJ2-5, the V gene TRBV28, with 11 bases that match TRBD2. This clonotype was sampled from a human donor who was the organ donor for an intestinal transplant. The CDR3 coding sequence is TGTGCCAGCTTTAGCGGGAGGGCCGATCAAGAGACCCAGTACTTC. Translation gives CASFSGRADQETQYF. Combining the CDR3 with reference TRBV28 and TRBJ2-5 gives the whole variable domain DVKVTQSSRYLVKRTGEKVFLECVQDMDHENMFWYRQDPGLGLRLIYFSYDVKMKEKGDIPEGYSVSREKKERFSLILESASTNQTSMYLCASFSGRADQETQYFGPGTRLLVL.